One sample yielded the 19 T cell receptor beta chains listed below, sequenced in a study of blood T cell repertoires in COVID-19 (TCRdb year 2020). The method was the immunoSEQ multiplex PCR assay. Drawn from immuneACCESS, this table holds only the in-frame rearrangements with V and J called that TCRdb kept. Clones are partly lost; checked studies trace under half to an unresolved V gene and leave the rest unexplained. The sample contains 200,000 to 250,000 clones, about 88% of them found a single time. The leading ten clones occupy about 9.4% of the sample. Sequences were obtained from peripheral blood. The receptors were sampled from a woman aged 50 to 60 with COVID-19, enrolled during active disease.

The V and J genes are TRBV19 and TRBJ2-5; D call uncertain. V was trimmed by 3 bases and J by 0 bases, leaving 8 bases between them. The CDR3 has 14 amino acids. Germline CDR1 and CDR2: LNHDA and SQIVND (reference sequence). The DNA of the CDR3 is TGTGCCAGTAGTATTGAGCCATACCAAGAGACCCAGTACTTC. This sequence encodes CASSIEPYQETQYF.

The count of this clone is one. In DNA, the CDR3 is TGTGCCAGCAGTTTTCGGTCGACAGGGTTCTACGAGCAGTACTTC. Its protein product is CASSFRSTGFYEQYF. V gene TRBV6-2 or TRBV6-3 combines with J gene TRBJ2-7; 7 bases fit TRBD1. The V gene end was trimmed by 4 bases and the J gene end by 3 bases; junction bases not matched to a gene: 9. The CDR3 is 15 residues long. The V gene's germline CDR1 is MNHEY and CDR2 SVGEGT.

In its sample, this clone was seen a few times. The gene calls are TRBV6-5 and TRBJ2-5; 7 nucleotides match TRBD1. The V gene end was trimmed by 5 bases and the J gene end by 5 bases; junction bases not matched to a gene: 11. The CDR3 runs to 15 residues. Germline CDR1 is MNHEY and CDR2 is SVGAGI. The CDR3 protein is CASSPSQGVGETQYF. The DNA for the CDR3 is TGTGCCAGCAGTCCGTCGCAGGGGGTAGGGGAGACCCAGTACTTC.

V is TRBV7-2 and J is TRBJ1-1; TRBD1 matches at 7 bases. The germline gives CDR1 SGHTA, CDR2 FQGNSA. The length of the CDR3 is 14 residues. J lost 2 bases, V lost 6 bases, and 6 bases had no gene match. CDR3 protein: CASRWDRANTEAFF. CDR3 nucleotide sequence: TGTGCCAGCAGATGGGACAGAGCCAACACTGAAGCTTTCTTT.

The genes are TRBV5-1 and TRBJ2-3; D perhaps matches TRBD1 (5 bases). The CDR3 spans 13 residues. Deletions cut 2 bases from V and 4 bases from J, with 8 bases between. Germline CDR1 reads SGHRS; CDR2 reads YFSETQ. The CDR3 sequence: CASSLAGSDTQYF. The CDR3 DNA reads TGCGCCAGCAGCTTAGCAGGGTCAGATACGCAGTATTTT. The full variable domain, with the rest looked up from reference TRBV5-1 and TRBJ2-3, is KAGVTQTPRYLIKTRGQQVTLSCSPISGHRSVSWYQQTPGQGLQFLFEYFSETQRNKGNFPGRFSGRQFSNSRSEMNVSTLELGDSALYLCASSLAGSDTQYFGPGTRLTVL.

The genes are TRBV9 and TRBJ2-2; D is uncertain. Germline CDR1 reads SGDLS; CDR2 reads YYNGEE. The length of the CDR3 is 15 residues. Trimming pared 0 bases from V and 1 base from J, leaving 7 bases between. The CDR3 DNA sequence: TGTGCCAGCAGCGTAGCTGACAAGAACACCGGGGAGCTGTTTTTT. This translates into CASSVADKNTGELFF.

This rearrangement joins TRBV27 to TRBJ1-5; the D is unclear. This CDR3 has 14 residues. Per germline, CDR1 MNHEY and CDR2 SMNVEV (reference sequence). Trimming removed 0 bases from V and 1 base from J, with 4 bases in between. The CDR3 spells CASSLSRSNQPQHF. The CDR3 DNA sequence: TGTGCCAGCAGTTTATCGCGGAGCAATCAGCCCCAGCATTTT.

This clone was seen once. The rearrangement uses TRBV10-2 and TRBJ2-1, with 11 bases matching TRBD2. CDR3 size: 19 residues. CDR1 is WSHSY, CDR2 SAAADI, per germline. Germline trimming cut 0 bases from V and 4 bases from J; bases unmatched to any gene: 11. Here the CDR3 reads CASSESTGLGTSGYNEQFF. The CDR3, as DNA: TGCGCCAGCAGTGAGTCGACAGGGCTTGGGACTAGCGGATACAATGAGCAGTTCTTC.

The chain joins TRBV7-9 to TRBJ2-3, with D uncertain. CDR3 length: 13 residues. V was shortened by 7 bases and J by 1 base, with 9 bases between the two germline ends. Germline lookup yields CDR1 SEHNR and CDR2 FQNEAQ (reference sequence). For the CDR3, the DNA is TGTGCCAGCAAGACTCCTGGCACAGATACGCAGTATTTT. Translated, it gives CASKTPGTDTQYF.

The CDR3 region has the DNA TGCGCCAGCAGCCCCGGTCCGGGCTCCTACGAGCAGTACGTC. Translating gives CASSPGPGSYEQYV. This chain joins TRBV5-1 and TRBJ2-7, with D hard to call. The CDR3 runs to 14 residues. V was shortened by 4 bases and J by 0 bases, with 11 bases between the two germline ends. Germline-derived CDR1 and CDR2 are SGHRS and YFSETQ.

The V and J genes are TRBV30 and TRBJ2-5; no clear D gene. V was shortened by 0 bases and J by 4 bases, with 9 bases between the two germline ends. The CDR3 covers 13 residues. Looked up from germline, CDR1 is GTSNPN and CDR2 is SVGIG (reference sequence). In DNA, the CDR3 is TGTGCCTGGAGTGTTGTCGGTAGAGAGACCCAGTACTTC. Translating gives CAWSVVGRETQYF.

Ten or more counts support this clone. This chain uses TRBV24-1 with TRBJ1-3; 8 positions agree with TRBD1. The CDR3 covers 16 residues. Germline V gene lookup returns CDR1 KGHDR and CDR2 SFDVKD. V shed 2 bases and J 0 bases; nucleotides not matched to a gene: 2. CDR3 nucleotide sequence: TGTGCCACCAGTGATTCCCAGGGGGCCTCTGGAAACACCATATATTTT. Translation gives CATSDSQGASGNTIYF.

The chain recombines TRBV12-3 or TRBV12-4 with TRBJ2-6; no clear D. V lost 7 bases and J 4 bases, leaving 5 bases between the germline ends. There are 12 residues in the CDR3. The CDR3 spells CASTTGANVLTF. The CDR3 DNA follows: TGTGCCAGCACCACAGGGGCCAACGTCCTGACTTTC.

The gene calls are TRBV11-2 and TRBJ2-1, with TRBD2 matching over 9 bases. Trimming took 1 base from V and 8 from J; bases not matched to a gene: 9. There are 16 residues in the CDR3. CDR1 is SGHAT and CDR2 is FQNNGV in the germline V gene. The CDR3 DNA is TGTGCCAGCAGCTTAGGTTTCGGCGGGGGGGTCTATGAGCAGTTCTTC. It is translated as CASSLGFGGGVYEQFF.

The V call is TRBV24-1, the J call TRBJ1-5; the D gene is possibly TRBD1 (5 bases). This CDR3 region has 13 residues. CDR1 is KGHDR and CDR2 is SFDVKD in the germline V gene. Trimming pared 4 bases from V and 7 bases from J, leaving 10 bases between. The CDR3 DNA reads TGTGCCACCAGTGACAGGGTCGAACAGCCCCAGCATTTT. Translated: CATSDRVEQPQHF.

The chain uses TRBV2 and TRBJ1-3; no clear D gene. The CDR3 extends over 13 amino acids. Germline V CDR1 and CDR2: SNHLY, FYNNEI. Trimming shortened V by 7 bases and J by 4 bases, and 11 bases separated the two germline ends. In DNA form, the CDR3 reads TGTGCCAGCAATCCGGCGAGGGGAAACACCATATATTTT. Translated: CASNPARGNTIYF.

The CDR3 DNA sequence: TGTGCCAGCAGTGGGGATAGCGGGGGGTTTTCCTACGAGCAGTACTTC. It yields the protein CASSGDSGGFSYEQYF. The rearrangement joins TRBV2 to TRBJ2-7, with 10 bases fitting TRBD2. V lost 4 bases, J lost 1 base, and 7 bases stayed unmatched. The germline CDR1 and CDR2 sequences are SNHLY and FYNNEI. CDR3 size: 16 residues.

The rearrangement links TRBV3-1 (or the pseudogene TRBV3-2) to TRBJ1-2; tentatively, D is TRBD1 (5 bases). This CDR3 is built from 12 residues. Germline values: CDR1 LGHDT, CDR2 YNNKEL (reference sequence). Trimming removed 4 bases from V and 10 bases from J, with 13 bases in between. This CDR3 reads CASSRSPGLYTF. The CDR3 coding sequence is TGTGCCAGCAGCCGAAGTCCGGGACTCTACACCTTC.

The chain joins TRBV6-6 to TRBJ2-7, with TRBD2 matching 7 bases. Trimming took 5 bases from V and 4 from J; bases not matched to a gene: 8. Germline V gene lookup returns CDR1 MNHNY and CDR2 SVGAGI (reference sequence). The CDR3 runs to 14 residues. In nucleotides, the CDR3 is TGTGCCAGCAGTCAGCGGGGAGTTAAATACGAGCAGTACTTC. It codes for CASSQRGVKYEQYF.